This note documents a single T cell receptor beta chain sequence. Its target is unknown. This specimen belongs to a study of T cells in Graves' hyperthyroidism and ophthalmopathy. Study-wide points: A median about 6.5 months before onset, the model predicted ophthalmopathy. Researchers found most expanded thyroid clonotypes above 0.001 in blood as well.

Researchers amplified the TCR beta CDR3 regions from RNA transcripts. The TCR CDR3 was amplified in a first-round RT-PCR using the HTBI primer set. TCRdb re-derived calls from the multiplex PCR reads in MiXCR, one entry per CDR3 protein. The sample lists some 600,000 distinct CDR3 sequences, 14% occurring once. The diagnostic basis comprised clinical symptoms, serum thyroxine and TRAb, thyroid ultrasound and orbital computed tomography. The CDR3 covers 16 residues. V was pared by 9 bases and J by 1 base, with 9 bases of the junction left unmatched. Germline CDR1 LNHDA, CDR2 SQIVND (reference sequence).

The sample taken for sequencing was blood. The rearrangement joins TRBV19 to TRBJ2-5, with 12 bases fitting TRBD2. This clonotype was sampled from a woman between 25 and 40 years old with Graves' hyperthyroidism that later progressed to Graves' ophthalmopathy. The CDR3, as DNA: TGTGCCAGCGCCGAGACTAGCGGGGGTGTCCAAGAGACCCAGTACTTC. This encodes CASAETSGGVQETQYF.